The 19 T cell receptor beta chains below were found in one sample sequenced in a study of cytomegalovirus exposure and HLA in healthy donors. Primers included in the PCR were 60 Vbeta and 13 Jbeta primers. Assay used: immunoSEQ multiplex PCR; TCRdb lists only in-frame clones, some missing. Here the sample spans about 190,000 clones, 75% to 80% being singletons. Sequencing was carried out using PBMCs. Receptors were obtained from a woman under 40 in good health and CMV-seropositive.

V is TRBV5-1 and J is TRBJ1-2; no firm D call. Trimming took 0 bases from V and 5 from J, leaving 8 bases between them. Germline V gene sequence: CDR1 SGHRS, CDR2 YFSETQ. CDR3 length: 13 residues. This chain's CDR3 is CASSLDSEYGYTF. Here the CDR3 DNA reads TGCGCCAGCAGCTTGGACAGTGAGTATGGCTACACCTTC.

The rearrangement uses TRBV4-3 and TRBJ2-2; D ambiguous. Germline V gene sequence: CDR1 LGHNA, CDR2 YSLEER. The germline V and J ends were trimmed by 0 bases and 4 bases, with 12 bases remaining between them. This CDR3 is 16 amino acids long. The CDR3 protein is CASSQDSQMSTGELFF. CDR3 sequence (DNA): TGCGCCAGCAGCCAAGATTCACAGATGAGCACCGGGGAGCTGTTTTTT.

V gene TRBV5-5 combines with J gene TRBJ2-6; weak D call: TRBD1 (6 bases). V lost 2 bases, J lost 0 bases, and 9 bases lay in between. The germline V gene has CDR1 SGHKS and CDR2 YYEKEE (reference sequence). CDR3 size: 16 residues. CDR3 in amino acids: CASSFQGSSGANVLTF. The CDR3 nucleotides read TGTGCCAGCAGCTTCCAGGGGAGCTCTGGGGCCAACGTCCTGACTTTC.

The rearrangement uses TRBV18 and TRBJ2-7, with 8 bases matching TRBD2. The CDR3 loop spans 17 amino acids. CDR1 and CDR2 (germline): KGHSH, LQKENI. After removal of 6 bases from V and 5 bases from J, the junction contained 18 bases not matched to a gene. CDR3 sequence (DNA): TGTGCCAGCTCTCCCCACCGGGGGGGCGTTGGGGGCAACGAGCAGTACTTC. Translating gives CASSPHRGGVGGNEQYF.

This chain joins TRBV27 and TRBJ1-2; 8 positions agree with TRBD1. This CDR3 is 15 amino acids long. V gave up 9 bases and J gave up 8 bases; unmatched junction bases: 17. CDR1 MNHEY and CDR2 SMNVEV come from the germline V gene (reference sequence). The CDR3 sequence is CASTPRDRSLVGYTF. In DNA, the CDR3 is TGTGCCAGTACTCCCCGGGACAGGTCCCTTGTAGGCTACACCTTC.

The rearrangement joins TRBV28 to TRBJ1-5; D uncertain. With 5 bases removed from V and 4 bases from J, the gap between germline ends came to 18 bases. The CDR3 length is 16 residues. Germline V gene sequence: CDR1 MDHEN, CDR2 SYDVKM. The CDR3 protein is CASSQRDFYGNQPQHF. CDR3 nucleotide sequence: TGTGCCAGCAGTCAAAGAGATTTCTACGGTAATCAGCCCCAGCATTTT. Supplemented by reference TRBV28 and TRBJ1-5, the full variable domain reads DVKVTQSSRYLVKRTGEKVFLECVQDMDHENMFWYRQDPGLGLRLIYFSYDVKMKEKGDIPEGYSVSREKKERFSLILESASTNQTSMYLCASSQRDFYGNQPQHFGDGTRLSIL.

The rearrangement links TRBV18 to TRBJ2-1; D remains ambiguous. V shed 3 bases and J shed 0 bases, with 12 bases lying between them. Germline V lookup: CDR1 KGHSH, CDR2 LQKENI. The CDR3 consists of 16 residues. This CDR3 reads CASSPRRGGSYNEQFF. CDR3 DNA sequence: TGTGCCAGCTCACCCCGCCGAGGCGGCTCCTACAATGAGCAGTTCTTC. Together with reference TRBV18 and TRBJ2-1, the CDR3 gives the full variable domain: NAGVMQNPRHLVRRRGQEARLRCSPMKGHSHVYWYRQLPEEGLKFMVYLQKENIIDESGMPKERFSAEFPKEGPSILRIQQVVRGDSAAYFCASSPRRGGSYNEQFFGPGTRLTVL.

The V gene is TRBV18, the J gene TRBJ2-5; 12 bases align to TRBD1. Trimming removed 2 bases from V and 7 bases from J; junction bases left unmatched: 5. CDR3 length: 15 residues. Per the germline V gene, CDR1 is KGHSH and CDR2 is LQKENI. CDR3 bases: TGTGCCAGCTCACCAGGGACAGGGGGCAGAGGGACCCAGTACTTC. Residues: CASSPGTGGRGTQYF.

The chain carries TRBV7-2 and TRBJ2-3; TRBD2 matches 8 bases. CDR1 SGHTA and CDR2 FQGNSA come from the germline V gene. This CDR3 is built from 14 residues. V trimming: 5 bases; J trimming: 3 bases; junction bases outside the gene matches: 4. The CDR3 reads CASSPRLATDTQYF. The CDR3 DNA follows: TGTGCCAGCAGCCCTCGACTAGCGACAGATACGCAGTATTTT. The full variable domain, completed using reference TRBV7-2 and TRBJ2-3, is GAGVSQSPSNKVTEKGKDVELRCDPISGHTALYWYRQSLGQGLEFLIYFQGNSAPDKSGLPSDRFSAERTGGSVSTLTIQRTQQEDSAVYLCASSPRLATDTQYFGPGTRLTVL.

The chain joins TRBV7-2 to TRBJ1-5; tentatively, D is TRBD1 (6 bases). This CDR3 comprises 16 residues. From germline, CDR1 is SGHTA and CDR2 FQGNSA. V was cut by 5 bases and J by 2 bases, with 16 bases left in between. CDR3 amino acids: CASSPGRGKGNQPQHF. The CDR3 DNA sequence: TGTGCCAGCAGCCCCGGCAGGGGAAAAGGCAATCAGCCCCAGCATTTT.

This clone was seen a few times. J is TRBJ2-7 and V is TRBV4-1, with 11 positions matching TRBD1. CDR3 length equals 16 residues. Trimming at V came to 4 bases and at J to 1 base, leaving 6 bases not matched to a gene. The V gene's germline CDR1 is MGHRA and CDR2 YSYEKL. CDR3 in DNA: TGCGCCAGCAGCCGCGAAGGGACAGGGGGTTCCTACGAGCAGTACTTC. Its translation is CASSREGTGGSYEQYF.

V usage is TRBV29-1 and J usage is TRBJ2-7; tentatively, D is TRBD2 (6 bases). There are 13 residues in the CDR3. CDR1 and CDR2 from the germline V gene are SQVTM and ANQGSEA. V dropped 8 bases and J dropped 6 bases, with 20 bases sitting between them. CDR3 sequence: CSFSGVLWGEQYF. The CDR3 DNA sequence: TGCAGCTTTAGCGGCGTTCTATGGGGCGAGCAGTACTTC.

The V gene is TRBV15, the J gene TRBJ2-3, with 8 bases aligning to TRBD2. This CDR3 is 14 amino acids long. CDR1 LNHNV and CDR2 YYDKDF come from the germline V gene (reference sequence). J gave up 2 bases and V 5 bases, and 3 bases lay outside the gene matches. The CDR3: CATSPGGDTDTQYF. The DNA for the CDR3 is TGTGCCACCAGCCCCGGGGGGGACACAGATACGCAGTATTTT.

The chain joins TRBV7-2 to TRBJ2-1; D perhaps matches TRBD2 (7 bases). This CDR3 has 15 residues. Germline V gene lookup returns CDR1 SGHTA and CDR2 FQGNSA. Trimming removed 2 bases at V and 4 bases at J, with 12 bases between. In DNA form, the CDR3 reads TGTGCCAGCAGCTTAAGGGGGGGAGAGTACAATGAGCAGTTCTTC. As protein: CASSLRGGEYNEQFF.

This clone appeared once. The V gene is TRBV30, the J gene TRBJ1-6; the D gene is possibly TRBD1 (5 bases). V lost 0 bases to trimming and J lost 10 bases, with 13 bases between them. This CDR3 has 14 residues. Germline V gene data show CDR1 as GTSNPN and CDR2 as SVGIG (reference sequence). DNA of the CDR3: TGTGCCTGGAGTGTAATCAGGGAATCCTCACCCCTCCACTTT. Translation gives CAWSVIRESSPLHF.

V and J are TRBV6-1 and TRBJ2-7; 13 bases agree with TRBD2. Germline loops: CDR1 MNHNS, CDR2 SASEGT. V gave up 4 bases and J gave up 5 bases; unmatched junction bases: 8. The CDR3 spans 16 residues. CDR3 in DNA: TGTGCCAGCAGTGGCGGACTAGCGGGAGCTTGGGACGAGCAGTACTTC. Translating gives CASSGGLAGAWDEQYF.

A single count supports this clone. The rearrangement links TRBV11-2 to TRBJ2-3; D is unclear. CDR3 length: 14 residues. The germline gives CDR1 SGHAT, CDR2 FQNNGV. Trimming removed 3 bases from V and 1 base from J, with 8 bases in between. The CDR3 DNA reads TGTGCCAGCAGCTTCCAGATGGGCACAGATACGCAGTATTTT. The encoded protein is CASSFQMGTDTQYF.

With regard to this clone: A read error may account for a junction end that differs from germline. The rearrangement uses TRBV6-1 and TRBJ2-7; D possibly corresponds to TRBD1 (6 bases). The germline gives CDR1 MNHNS, CDR2 SASEGT. The CDR3 consists of 11 residues. The CDR3 nucleotides read TGTGCCAGCAGTGAGTACAGGGATGTAACCTTC. Translating it yields CASSEYRDVTF.

The V call is TRBV5-6, the J call TRBJ2-7; 9 bases are shared with TRBD1. Germline trimming cut 3 bases from V and 5 bases from J; bases unmatched to any gene: 9. The CDR3 extends over 15 amino acids. From germline, CDR1 is SGHDT and CDR2 YYEEEE. CDR3 amino acids: CASSWTPGQGNEQYF. CDR3 nucleotide sequence: TGTGCCAGCAGCTGGACCCCAGGACAGGGGAACGAGCAGTACTTC.